These T cell receptor beta chains were read from a single sample in a study of blood T cell repertoires in COVID-19. The assay was immunoSEQ multiplex PCR, and TCRdb's table has in-frame clones only and misses some. The table includes fewer than 300,000 clones, approximately 91% detected once. Sample: PBMCs or T cells enriched from blood (not recorded which). These receptor sequences come from a woman between 40 and 50 years old with acute COVID-19. Each CDR3 is given with its conserved first and last residue. The order of the fields is CDR3 DNA, CDR3 protein, V gene, CDR3 length, clone size, D gene, J gene. D genes are given only for firm matches. The size entry is marked missing in some rows and otherwise reads once, few, many or a size class.

CDR3 DNA: TGTGCCACCCGCCTGACAGGGTACGGGGCGGGCAATCAGCCCCAGCATTTT
CDR3 protein: CATRLTGYGAGNQPQHF
V gene: TRBV28
CDR3 length: 17
clone size: -
D gene: TRBD1
J gene: TRBJ1-5

CDR3 DNA: TGTGCCAGCAGCCCCCTGACGGGTAACACCGGGGAGCTGTTTTTT
CDR3 protein: CASSPLTGNTGELFF
V gene: TRBV11-2
CDR3 length: 15
clone size: -
D gene: -
J gene: TRBJ2-2

CDR3 DNA: TGTGCCAGCAGCGCGGGTGGTAGCAATCAGCCCCAGCATTTT
CDR3 protein: CASSAGGSNQPQHF
V gene: TRBV5-4
CDR3 length: 14
clone size: -
D gene: -
J gene: TRBJ1-5

CDR3 DNA: TGTGCCAGCAGCTTAGCGCCGACGGGAAGTGCGGATACGCAGTATTTT
CDR3 protein: CASSLAPTGSADTQYF
V gene: TRBV7-2
CDR3 length: 16
clone size: -
D gene: -
J gene: TRBJ2-3

CDR3 DNA: TGTGCCAGCAGCCAAGACAGGGGATATACGCAGTATTTT
CDR3 protein: CASSQDRGYTQYF
V gene: TRBV6-5
CDR3 length: 13
clone size: -
D gene: TRBD1
J gene: TRBJ2-3

CDR3 DNA: TGTGCCATCAGAGTTTTAGCGGGAAACAATGAGCAGTTCTTC
CDR3 protein: CAIRVLAGNNEQFF
V gene: TRBV10-3
CDR3 length: 14
clone size: -
D gene: TRBD2
J gene: TRBJ2-1

CDR3 DNA: TGTGCCAGCAGTCGGTGGGGGGGTGAAAAACTGTTTTTT
CDR3 protein: CASSRWGGEKLFF
V gene: TRBV7-9
CDR3 length: 13
clone size: -
D gene: -
J gene: TRBJ1-4

CDR3 DNA: TGTGCCAGCAGTTTGGAGGGTTACCGTCAGCCCCAGCATTTT
CDR3 protein: CASSLEGYRQPQHF
V gene: TRBV28
CDR3 length: 14
clone size: -
D gene: -
J gene: TRBJ1-5

CDR3 DNA: TGTGCCAGCAGCCCGGACAGGGCCTACTATGGCTACACCTTC
CDR3 protein: CASSPDRAYYGYTF
V gene: TRBV6-1
CDR3 length: 14
clone size: -
D gene: TRBD1
J gene: TRBJ1-2

CDR3 DNA: TGTGCCAGCAGCGTACGGGACAGGGGGGAACCCTACGAGCAGTACTTC
CDR3 protein: CASSVRDRGEPYEQYF
V gene: TRBV9
CDR3 length: 16
clone size: few
D gene: TRBD1
J gene: TRBJ2-7

CDR3 DNA: TGTGCCAGCAGCTTAACCGGGACTAGCGCCGGGGAGCTGTTTTTT
CDR3 protein: CASSLTGTSAGELFF
V gene: TRBV7-3
CDR3 length: 15
clone size: -
D gene: TRBD2
J gene: TRBJ2-2

CDR3 DNA: TGTGCCAGCAGCCAAGCGGTAAGCGGGAGGTCCTACGAGCAGTACTTC
CDR3 protein: CASSQAVSGRSYEQYF
V gene: TRBV14
CDR3 length: 16
clone size: once
D gene: TRBD2
J gene: TRBJ2-7

CDR3 DNA: TGTGCCAGCTCCGACAGTCCCCAAGCGTATCAGCCCCAGCATTTT
CDR3 protein: CASSDSPQAYQPQHF
V gene: TRBV28
CDR3 length: 15
clone size: -
D gene: -
J gene: TRBJ1-5

CDR3 DNA: TGTGCCAGCAGCAGCGACAGGGGGCGGGAGACCCAGTACTTC
CDR3 protein: CASSSDRGRETQYF
V gene: TRBV5-5
CDR3 length: 14
clone size: -
D gene: TRBD1
J gene: TRBJ2-5

CDR3 DNA: TGTGCCAGCAGCCTCCTAGCGGGAGGAACCTACAATGAGCAGTTCTTC
CDR3 protein: CASSLLAGGTYNEQFF
V gene: TRBV14
CDR3 length: 16
clone size: -
D gene: TRBD2
J gene: TRBJ2-1

CDR3 DNA: TGCGCCAGCAGCCAAGATAGGGGGTGGGACAATGAGCAGTTCTTC
CDR3 protein: CASSQDRGWDNEQFF
V gene: TRBV4-1
CDR3 length: 15
clone size: -
D gene: -
J gene: TRBJ2-1

CDR3 DNA: TGCAGCGTTGAAGTTAGGGGGCTGGGAGCCAAAAACATTCAGTACTTC
CDR3 protein: CSVEVRGLGAKNIQYF
V gene: TRBV29-1
CDR3 length: 16
clone size: -
D gene: TRBD1
J gene: TRBJ2-4

CDR3 DNA: TGCGCCAGCAGCTTAGGGGGAGTGGGGAACTATGGCTACACCTTC
CDR3 protein: CASSLGGVGNYGYTF
V gene: TRBV5-1
CDR3 length: 15
clone size: -
D gene: -
J gene: TRBJ1-2

CDR3 DNA: TGTGCCACCAGCAGGGGAGTAGAAACTAATGAAAAACTGTTTTTT
CDR3 protein: CATSRGVETNEKLFF
V gene: TRBV15
CDR3 length: 15
clone size: few
D gene: -
J gene: TRBJ1-4

CDR3 DNA: TGTGCCAGCAGCCCTCGCCGGGGTTCCTACGAGCAGTACTTC
CDR3 protein: CASSPRRGSYEQYF
V gene: TRBV7-8
CDR3 length: 14
clone size: -
D gene: -
J gene: TRBJ2-7

CDR3 DNA: TGTGCCAGCAGCTTGAAATGGGACACGAATTCACCCCTCCACTTT
CDR3 protein: CASSLKWDTNSPLHF
V gene: TRBV5-5
CDR3 length: 15
clone size: -
D gene: -
J gene: TRBJ1-6

CDR3 DNA: TGTGCCAGCAGCTACTTTAGCGGGGGGGCCGGGGAGCTGTTTTTT
CDR3 protein: CASSYFSGGAGELFF
V gene: TRBV7-8
CDR3 length: 15
clone size: -
D gene: TRBD2
J gene: TRBJ2-2

CDR3 DNA: TGTGCCAGCAGCCAAACGCGGACAGTCAATCAGCCCCAGCATTTT
CDR3 protein: CASSQTRTVNQPQHF
V gene: TRBV4-2
CDR3 length: 15
clone size: once
D gene: -
J gene: TRBJ1-5

CDR3 DNA: TGTGCCAGCAGTACAGGGATCCGGGTCTATGGCTACACCTTC
CDR3 protein: CASSTGIRVYGYTF
V gene: TRBV2
CDR3 length: 14
clone size: -
D gene: -
J gene: TRBJ1-2

CDR3 DNA: TGTGCCAGCAGCTTAGGTCAAACAGATACGCAGTATTTT
CDR3 protein: CASSLGQTDTQYF
V gene: TRBV7-9
CDR3 length: 13
clone size: -
D gene: -
J gene: TRBJ2-3

CDR3 DNA: TGTGCCTGGAGTGCCCAATATAATTCACCCCTCCACTTT
CDR3 protein: CAWSAQYNSPLHF
V gene: TRBV30
CDR3 length: 13
clone size: -
D gene: -
J gene: TRBJ1-6

CDR3 DNA: TGTGCCAGCAGCTTAGACCCCTTATCTGAGCAGTACTTC
CDR3 protein: CASSLDPLSEQYF
V gene: TRBV11-2
CDR3 length: 13
clone size: -
D gene: -
J gene: TRBJ2-7

CDR3 DNA: TGTGCCAGTAGTGTGAATAGCTATGGCTACACCTTC
CDR3 protein: CASSVNSYGYTF
V gene: TRBV19
CDR3 length: 12
clone size: -
D gene: -
J gene: TRBJ1-2

CDR3 DNA: TGTGCCAGCAGTTTTCAGTACTCTGGAAACACCATATATTTT
CDR3 protein: CASSFQYSGNTIYF
V gene: TRBV28
CDR3 length: 14
clone size: -
D gene: -
J gene: TRBJ1-3

CDR3 DNA: TGTGCCAGCAGCGTAGAAAGCGGTAATTCACCCCTCCACTTT
CDR3 protein: CASSVESGNSPLHF
V gene: TRBV9
CDR3 length: 14
clone size: -
D gene: -
J gene: TRBJ1-6

CDR3 DNA: TGTGCCAGCAGCTTAGCAGGGACTAGTGCTGGGGAGCAGTACTTC
CDR3 protein: CASSLAGTSAGEQYF
V gene: TRBV7-9
CDR3 length: 15
clone size: -
D gene: TRBD2
J gene: TRBJ2-7

CDR3 DNA: TGTGCCAGCAGCTCGCAGGGTACTACTGAAGCTTTCTTT
CDR3 protein: CASSSQGTTEAFF
V gene: TRBV11-2
CDR3 length: 13
clone size: once
D gene: -
J gene: TRBJ1-1

CDR3 DNA: TGTGCCAGCAGTGAGCGGCCTTTGGAACCCCAGCATTTT
CDR3 protein: CASSERPLEPQHF
V gene: TRBV2
CDR3 length: 13
clone size: once
D gene: -
J gene: TRBJ1-5

CDR3 DNA: TGTGCCAGCAGCGCCGGGACTAGCGGGGGGCAAGAGACCCAGTACTTC
CDR3 protein: CASSAGTSGGQETQYF
V gene: TRBV5-4
CDR3 length: 16
clone size: -
D gene: TRBD2
J gene: TRBJ2-5

CDR3 DNA: TGTGCCACCAGAGTCATGACAGGGACACAAGAGACCCAGTACTTC
CDR3 protein: CATRVMTGTQETQYF
V gene: TRBV24-1
CDR3 length: 15
clone size: -
D gene: TRBD1
J gene: TRBJ2-5

CDR3 DNA: TGTGCCAGCAGCCCCCAGACAGGGCCGAGGGAGACCCAGTACTTC
CDR3 protein: CASSPQTGPRETQYF
V gene: TRBV3-1/TRBV3-2
CDR3 length: 15
clone size: -
D gene: TRBD1
J gene: TRBJ2-5

CDR3 DNA: TGCGCCAGCAGCTCAGGGAACACTGAAGCTTTCTTT
CDR3 protein: CASSSGNTEAFF
V gene: TRBV5-1
CDR3 length: 12
clone size: -
D gene: -
J gene: TRBJ1-1

CDR3 DNA: TGTGCCAGCAGTTGGGACAGGGGGAAGGAGACCCAGTACTTC
CDR3 protein: CASSWDRGKETQYF
V gene: TRBV2
CDR3 length: 14
clone size: -
D gene: TRBD1
J gene: TRBJ2-5